The TCR beta chain under discussion was sequenced for a study of cytomegalovirus exposure and HLA in healthy donors. Concerning this clone itself: Its antigen is not identified.

Findings and limits, study-wide: In presence/absence analyses, roughly uniform sequencing depth across donors was assumed. With later analysis, a missense DCLRE1C variant became linked to TCR beta V- and J-gene trimming.

The PCR used 60 Vbeta and 13 Jbeta primers. The repertoire was sequenced with immunoSEQ multiplex PCR; TCRdb's copy has only in-frame clones and lacks some. The table records about 160,000 clones, roughly 82% of them present only once. CDR1 is LNHDA and CDR2 is SQIVND in the germline V gene (reference sequence). V lost 7 bases and J 5 bases, leaving 8 bases between the germline ends. CDR3 length equals 11 residues. Sequenced input: PBMCs. The clonotype originates from a woman in her fifties or sixties in good health and CMV-seropositive. V usage is TRBV19 and J usage is TRBJ2-5; D gene uncertain. The CDR3 DNA is TGTGCCAGTAAACAGAAGGAGACCCAGTACTTC. Residues: CASKQKETQYF. Based on the CDR3 plus reference TRBV19 and TRBJ2-5, the full variable domain is DGGITQSPKYLFRKEGQNVTLSCEQNLNHDAMYWYRQDPGQGLRLIYYSQIVNDFQKGDIAEGYSVSREKKESFPLTVTSAQKNPTAFYLCASKQKETQYFGPGTRLLVL.